The 22 T cell receptor beta chains reported below all come from one sample, sequenced in a study of blood T cell repertoires in COVID-19. Profiled with immunoSEQ multiplex PCR; TCRdb holds only in-frame clones, not every one. The data contain some 96,000 clones, around 78% of them singletons. Sequences were obtained from peripheral blood. The receptors were sampled from a human donor in a cohort sampled during active COVID-19.

The chain couples TRBV12-3 or TRBV12-4 to TRBJ1-6; a weak D match, TRBD1 (5 bases). V was cut by 5 bases and J by 9 bases, with 11 bases left in between. The CDR3 has 13 amino acids. This chain's CDR3 is CASSRQGGSPLHF. Here the CDR3 DNA reads TGTGCCAGCAGTAGGCAGGGTGGTTCACCCCTCCACTTT.

The CDR3 DNA is TGTGCCAGCAGCCAAGCAGGGGCGGACACCTTC. This gives the protein CASSQAGADTF. The chain couples TRBV4-2 to TRBJ1-2; D perhaps matches TRBD1 (6 bases). There are 11 residues in the CDR3. Trimming shortened V by 1 base and J by 12 bases, and 9 bases separated the two germline ends. Germline values: CDR1 LGHNA, CDR2 YNFKEQ.

The chain couples TRBV18 to TRBJ2-7; 8 positions agree with TRBD1. V was clipped by 2 bases and J by 4 bases; unmatched bases: 7. Germline CDR1 KGHSH, CDR2 LQKENI. The CDR3 extends over 15 amino acids. CDR3: CASSPIGQGEYEQYF. The CDR3 DNA sequence: TGTGCCAGCTCACCAATTGGACAGGGAGAGTACGAGCAGTACTTC.

The chain recombines TRBV28 with TRBJ1-3, with D perhaps TRBD1 (6 bases). CDR1 and CDR2 from the germline V gene are MDHEN and SYDVKM. V was cut by 5 bases and J by 5 bases, with 13 bases left in between. The CDR3 has 14 residues. CDR3 sequence (DNA): TGTGCCAGCAGTCCAGGACAGACCAGAAACACCATATATTTT. This encodes CASSPGQTRNTIYF.

This clone was seen only a few times. The chain carries TRBV7-8 and TRBJ2-3, with 9 bases identical to TRBD2. CDR1 is SGHVS, CDR2 FQNEAQ, per germline. The CDR3 runs to 19 residues. Trimming cost V 5 bases and J 1 base; bases outside gene matches: 16. CDR3 sequence (DNA): TGTGCCAGCAGCGATAGGGTATTAGCGGGGGCCAGAGGCACAGATACGCAGTATTTT. Translation: CASSDRVLAGARGTDTQYF.

The chain is built from TRBV5-1 and TRBJ2-3; maybe TRBD1 (6 bases). The germline gives CDR1 SGHRS, CDR2 YFSETQ. The CDR3 contains 12 residues. V shed 0 bases and J shed 8 bases, with 7 bases lying between them. CDR3 sequence reads: CASSLEQGTQYF. The CDR3 DNA reads as TGCGCCAGCAGCTTGGAACAGGGTACGCAGTATTTT.

This clone appeared a few times. The chain carries TRBV28 and TRBJ1-1; TRBD1 aligns across 10 bases. The CDR3 extends over 14 amino acids. Per germline, CDR1 MDHEN and CDR2 SYDVKM. With V trimmed by 7 bases and J by 3 bases, 5 bases remained unmatched. The CDR3 protein is CASTGDRGYTEAFF. The CDR3 coding sequence is TGTGCCAGCACCGGGGACAGGGGATACACTGAAGCTTTCTTT.

This clone was seen only once. J is TRBJ2-1 and V is TRBV5-1, with 9 nucleotides matching TRBD2. Germline values: CDR1 SGHRS, CDR2 YFSETQ. Trimming removed 4 bases from V and 7 bases from J; junction bases left unmatched: 6. The CDR3 has 14 residues. The CDR3 DNA reads as TGCGCCAGCAGCCTATTAGCGGGAGAGAATGAGCAGTTCTTC. Amino acids: CASSLLAGENEQFF.

This chain connects TRBV10-3 to TRBJ1-4; D might be TRBD1 (6 bases). Germline V gives CDR1 ENHRY, CDR2 SYGVKD. CDR3 length equals 17 residues. V was pared by 4 bases and J by 4 bases, with 19 bases between. The CDR3 DNA reads as TGTGCCATCAGTGCGACAGCGACAGGTGGGGTTAATGAAAAACTGTTTTTT. Its translation is CAISATATGGVNEKLFF.

The chain joins TRBV7-2 to TRBJ1-1, with D unresolved. V gave up 1 base and J gave up 3 bases, with 12 bases separating them. This CDR3 comprises 15 residues. Germline CDR1 and CDR2: SGHTA and FQGNSA. The CDR3 DNA reads as TGTGCCAGCAGCTTAGGTGGGCAGTTGGACACTGAAGCTTTCTTT. Translation: CASSLGGQLDTEAFF.

The V call is TRBV2, the J call TRBJ1-2, with D unclear. V was trimmed by 4 bases and J by 4 bases, leaving 7 bases between them. The CDR3 is 12 amino acids. Germline-derived CDR1 and CDR2 are SNHLY and FYNNEI. The CDR3, as DNA: TGTGCCAGCAGTGCCTTGAGCTATGGCTACACCTTC. Protein: CASSALSYGYTF.

The chain has TRBV29-1 and TRBJ1-1; 7 nucleotides agree with TRBD1. V was clipped by 7 bases and J by 5 bases; unmatched bases: 16. Germline V gene sequence: CDR1 SQVTM, CDR2 ANQGSEA. The CDR3 is 15 residues long. The CDR3 loop is CSGAEGARGGTEAFF. The CDR3 DNA follows: TGCAGCGGTGCTGAGGGGGCGAGAGGGGGAACTGAAGCTTTCTTT.

The rearrangement uses TRBV5-1 and TRBJ1-3; D possibly corresponds to TRBD1 (5 bases). This CDR3 comprises 15 residues. The germline CDR1 and CDR2 sequences are SGHRS and YFSETQ. Trimming shortened V by 4 bases and J by 2 bases, and 13 bases separated the two germline ends. The CDR3 is CASSPQGFAGNTIYF. CDR3 coding DNA: TGCGCCAGCAGCCCCCAGGGTTTTGCTGGAAACACCATATATTTT.

V and J are TRBV15 and TRBJ1-1, with D perhaps matching TRBD1 (6 bases). The V gene's germline CDR1 is LNHNV and CDR2 YYDKDF (reference sequence). Deletions cut 0 bases from V and 5 bases from J, with 16 bases between. This CDR3 is 16 amino acids long. For the CDR3, the DNA is TGTGCCACCAGCAGAGACAGACAGGTCTTGGGTACTGAAGCTTTCTTT. Translation: CATSRDRQVLGTEAFF.

V gene TRBV3-1 (or the pseudogene TRBV3-2) combines with J gene TRBJ1-2; TRBD1 aligns across 7 bases. Per the germline V gene, CDR1 is LGHDT and CDR2 is YNNKEL (reference sequence). The junction had 4 bases not matched to a gene; V was cut back by 6 bases and J by 0 bases. The CDR3 runs to 14 residues. This CDR3 reads CASRGTATNYGYTF. DNA for the CDR3: TGTGCCAGCAGAGGGACAGCTACTAACTATGGCTACACCTTC.

V and J are TRBV25-1 and TRBJ1-1, with D tentatively TRBD1 (6 bases). The germline V gene encodes CDR1 MGHDK and CDR2 SYGVNS. Trimming pared 8 bases from V and 1 base from J, leaving 14 bases between. This CDR3 comprises 14 residues. Written as DNA, the CDR3 is TGTGCCAGCGGCGCCCAGGGGCGGAACACTGAAGCTTTCTTT. It is translated as CASGAQGRNTEAFF.

The CDR3 DNA sequence: TGTGCCAGCAGCGTATCCCCCTCGGATCAGCCCCAGCATTTT. Translating it yields CASSVSPSDQPQHF. The chain uses TRBV9 and TRBJ1-5, with D unresolved. V lost 1 base and J 5 bases, leaving 10 bases between the germline ends. The CDR3 is 14 amino acids. The germline V gene encodes CDR1 SGDLS and CDR2 YYNGEE.

The gene calls are TRBV7-9 and TRBJ1-3; D remains ambiguous. The CDR3 loop spans 15 amino acids. V lost 4 bases to trimming and J lost 4 bases, with 14 bases between them. Looked up from germline, CDR1 is SEHNR and CDR2 is FQNEAQ (reference sequence). The CDR3 DNA is TGTGCCAGCAGCTCCCGTGTCTCTCGGGGAAACACCATATATTTT. Translating it yields CASSSRVSRGNTIYF.

The chain joins TRBV2 to TRBJ2-1; 8 bases are a match to TRBD2. J gave up 0 bases and V 9 bases, and 7 bases lay outside the gene matches. Germline values: CDR1 SNHLY, CDR2 FYNNEI. CDR3 size: 15 residues. The CDR3 region is CARNQAGVSYNEQFF. As DNA, the CDR3 is TGTGCCAGGAACCAAGCGGGGGTCTCCTACAATGAGCAGTTCTTC.

The CDR3 DNA is TGTGCCAGCAGTCTTTCAGGACAAGAGACCCAGTACTTC. Protein product: CASSLSGQETQYF. The chain is built from TRBV9 and TRBJ2-5, with D hard to call. The CDR3 spans 13 residues. V lost 5 bases and J lost 2, with 10 bases in between. Germline CDR1 reads SGDLS; CDR2 reads YYNGEE.

This clone was counted a single time. The chain has TRBV7-8 and TRBJ1-2, with D tentatively TRBD1 (6 bases). There are 12 residues in the CDR3. CDR1 SGHVS and CDR2 FQNEAQ come from the germline V gene. The germline V and J ends were trimmed by 5 bases and 4 bases, with 8 bases remaining between them. The CDR3 nucleotides are TGTGCCAGCAGCCCGGACAGCTATGGCTACACCTTC. This sequence encodes CASSPDSYGYTF.

The V and J genes are TRBV3-1 (or the pseudogene TRBV3-2) and TRBJ2-7; 8 bases are shared with TRBD2. CDR1 is LGHDT, CDR2 YNNKEL, per germline (reference sequence). The V segment lost 7 bases and the J segment 0 bases; nucleotides outside the gene matches: 5. The CDR3 sequence is 14 residues long. Here the CDR3 DNA reads TGTGCCAGCAAGTCGAGCGGGGGCTCCTACGAGCAGTACTTC. Translated: CASKSSGGSYEQYF.